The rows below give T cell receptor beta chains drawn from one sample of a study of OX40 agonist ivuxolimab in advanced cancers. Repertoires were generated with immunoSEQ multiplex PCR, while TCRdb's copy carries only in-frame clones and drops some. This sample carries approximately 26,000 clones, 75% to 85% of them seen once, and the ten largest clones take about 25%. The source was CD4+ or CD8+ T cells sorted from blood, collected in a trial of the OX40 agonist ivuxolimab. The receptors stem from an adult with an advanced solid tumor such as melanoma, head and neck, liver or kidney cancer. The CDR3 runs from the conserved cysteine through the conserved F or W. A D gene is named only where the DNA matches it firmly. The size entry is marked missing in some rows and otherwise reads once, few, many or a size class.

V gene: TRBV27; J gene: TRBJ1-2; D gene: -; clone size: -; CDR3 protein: CASSPLGSSSGPTGGYGYTF; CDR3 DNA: TGTGCCAGCAGCCCCCTCGGGAGCAGTTCCGGACCGACTGGAGGGTATGGCTACACCTTC
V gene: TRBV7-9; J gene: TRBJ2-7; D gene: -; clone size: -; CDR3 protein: CASSSGRSEQYF; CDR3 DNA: TGTGCCAGCAGCTCCGGGAGATCCGAGCAGTACTTC
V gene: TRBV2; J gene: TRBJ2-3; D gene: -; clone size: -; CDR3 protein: CASSEAWGADRDTQYF; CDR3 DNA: TGTGCCAGCAGTGAAGCCTGGGGGGCGGATAGAGATACGCAGTATTTT
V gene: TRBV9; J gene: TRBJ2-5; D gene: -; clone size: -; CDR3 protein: CASSNTGTWETQYF; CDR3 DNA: TGTGCCAGCAGCAACACCGGGACTTGGGAGACCCAGTACTTC
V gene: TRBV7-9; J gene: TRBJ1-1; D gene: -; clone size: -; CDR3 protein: CASSLDWAKNTEAFF; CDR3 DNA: TGTGCCAGCAGCTTAGATTGGGCAAAGAACACTGAAGCTTTCTTT
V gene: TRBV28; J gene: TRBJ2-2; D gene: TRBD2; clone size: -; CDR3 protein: CASSRLAGVNTGELFF; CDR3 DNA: TGTGCCAGCAGTCGACTAGCGGGGGTGAACACCGGGGAGCTGTTTTTT
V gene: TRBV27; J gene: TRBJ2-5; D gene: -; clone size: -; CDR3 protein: CASSDLVNEGGETQYF; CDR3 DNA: TGTGCTAGCAGTGATTTAGTCAACGAGGGGGGAGAGACCCAGTACTTC
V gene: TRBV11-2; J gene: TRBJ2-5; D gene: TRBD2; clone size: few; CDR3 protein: CASSFRLAGVLETQYF; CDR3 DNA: TGTGCCAGCAGCTTTAGACTAGCGGGAGTTCTAGAGACCCAGTACTTC
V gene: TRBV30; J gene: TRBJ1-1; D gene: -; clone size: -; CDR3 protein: CAWSPGAEAFF; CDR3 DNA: TGTGCCTGGAGCCCAGGAGCTGAAGCTTTCTTT
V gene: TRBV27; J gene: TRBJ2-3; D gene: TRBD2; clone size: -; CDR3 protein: CASSLILGTGRFMGTDTQYF; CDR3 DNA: TGTGCCAGCAGTTTGATTTTGGGTACCGGGAGGTTTATGGGCACAGATACGCAGTATTTT
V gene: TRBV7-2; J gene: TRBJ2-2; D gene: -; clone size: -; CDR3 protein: CASSSYTGELFF; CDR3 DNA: TGTGCCAGCAGCTCCTACACCGGGGAGCTGTTTTTT
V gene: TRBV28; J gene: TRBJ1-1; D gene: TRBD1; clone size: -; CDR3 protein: CASLDRGRVDTEAFF; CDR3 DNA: TGTGCCAGCTTAGACAGGGGGCGTGTAGACACTGAAGCTTTCTTT
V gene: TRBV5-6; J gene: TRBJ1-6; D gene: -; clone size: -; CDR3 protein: CASSLGSHSPLHF; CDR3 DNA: TGTGCCAGCAGCTTGGGCAGTCATTCACCCCTCCACTTT
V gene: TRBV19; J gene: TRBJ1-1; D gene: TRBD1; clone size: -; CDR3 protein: CASRTGDTEAFF; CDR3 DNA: TGTGCCAGTAGAACAGGGGACACTGAAGCTTTCTTT
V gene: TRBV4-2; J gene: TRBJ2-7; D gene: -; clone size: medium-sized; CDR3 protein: CASSQATVDEQYF; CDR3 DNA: TGTGCCAGCAGCCAAGCTACGGTGGACGAGCAGTACTTC
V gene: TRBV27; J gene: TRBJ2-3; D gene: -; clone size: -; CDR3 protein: CASSLSGRRDTQYF; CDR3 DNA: TGTGCCAGCAGTTTATCGGGGAGGAGAGATACGCAGTATTTT
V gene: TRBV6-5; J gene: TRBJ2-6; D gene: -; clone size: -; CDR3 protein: CASSLGGTGANVLTF; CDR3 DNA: TGTGCCAGCAGCCTAGGAGGAACTGGGGCCAACGTCCTGACTTTC
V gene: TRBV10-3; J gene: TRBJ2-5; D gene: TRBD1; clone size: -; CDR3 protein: CAISVGQGGETQYF; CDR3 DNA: TGTGCCATCAGTGTGGGACAGGGAGGAGAGACCCAGTACTTC
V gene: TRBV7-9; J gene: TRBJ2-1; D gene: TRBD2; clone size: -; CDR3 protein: CASSVLAGSWYNEQFF; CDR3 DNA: TGTGCCAGCAGCGTATTAGCGGGTTCCTGGTACAATGAGCAGTTCTTC
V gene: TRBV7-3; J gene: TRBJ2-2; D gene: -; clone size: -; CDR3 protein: CASSLEGAGELFF; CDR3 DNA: TGTGCCAGCAGCTTGGAGGGTGCCGGGGAGCTGTTTTTT
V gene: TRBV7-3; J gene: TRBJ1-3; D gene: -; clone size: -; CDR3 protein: CASSLGSWNTIYF; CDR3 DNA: TGTGCCAGCAGCTTAGGGTCGTGGAACACCATATATTTT
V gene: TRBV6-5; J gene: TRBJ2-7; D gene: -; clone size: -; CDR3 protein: CASSYSGFYYEQYF; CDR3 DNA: TGTGCCAGCAGTTACTCCGGATTTTACTACGAGCAGTACTTC
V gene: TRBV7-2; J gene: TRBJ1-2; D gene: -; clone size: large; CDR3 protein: CASSIPGENYGYTF; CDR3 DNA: TGTGCCAGCAGCATTCCCGGGGAGAACTATGGCTACACCTTC
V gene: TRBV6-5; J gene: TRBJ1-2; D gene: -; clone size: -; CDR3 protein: CASSPPAGGYTF; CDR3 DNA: TGTGCCAGCAGTCCCCCTGCAGGTGGCTACACCTTC
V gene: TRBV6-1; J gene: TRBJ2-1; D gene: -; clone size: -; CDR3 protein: CASSATGGNYNEQFF; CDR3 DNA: TGTGCCAGCAGTGCTACGGGGGGCAACTACAATGAGCAGTTCTTC
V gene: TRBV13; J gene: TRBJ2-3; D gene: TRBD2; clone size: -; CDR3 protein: CASRVAGVLDTQYF; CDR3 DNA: TGTGCCAGCAGGGTAGCGGGAGTACTGGATACGCAGTATTTT
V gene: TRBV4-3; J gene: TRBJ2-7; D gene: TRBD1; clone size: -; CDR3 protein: CASSQETGVPYEQYF; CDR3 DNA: TGCGCCAGCAGCCAAGAGACAGGGGTCCCCTACGAGCAGTACTTC
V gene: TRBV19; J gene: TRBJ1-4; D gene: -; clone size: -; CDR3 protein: CASSIVSQNNEKLFF; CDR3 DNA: TGTGCCAGTAGTATTGTGTCTCAGAATAATGAAAAACTGTTTTTT
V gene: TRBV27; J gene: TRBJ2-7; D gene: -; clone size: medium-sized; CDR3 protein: CASSADSYEQYF; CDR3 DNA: TGTGCCAGCAGTGCCGATAGCTACGAGCAGTACTTC
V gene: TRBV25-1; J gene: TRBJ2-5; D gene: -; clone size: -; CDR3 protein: CASTYQETRYF; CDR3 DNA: TGTGCCAGCACCTACCAAGAGACCCGGTACTTC
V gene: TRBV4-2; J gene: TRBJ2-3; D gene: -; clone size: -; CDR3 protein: CASSQAVVDTQYF; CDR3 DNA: TGTGCCAGCAGCCAAGCCGTCGTAGATACGCAGTATTTT
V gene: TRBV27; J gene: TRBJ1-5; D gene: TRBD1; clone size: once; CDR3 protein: CASSPLTGAGQPQHF; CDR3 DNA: TGTGCCAGCAGTCCACTTACAGGGGCGGGACAGCCCCAGCATTTT
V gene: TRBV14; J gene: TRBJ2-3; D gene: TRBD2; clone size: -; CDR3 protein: CASSQDRFSGGRDTQYF; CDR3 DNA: TGTGCCAGCAGCCAAGATCGATTCAGCGGGGGACGGGATACGCAGTATTTT
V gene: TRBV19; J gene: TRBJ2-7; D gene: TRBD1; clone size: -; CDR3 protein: CASSSGGGYEQYF; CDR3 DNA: TGTGCCAGTAGCTCAGGGGGTGGCTACGAGCAGTACTTC
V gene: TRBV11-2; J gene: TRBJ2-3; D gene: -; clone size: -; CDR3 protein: CASSEAGKNTQYF; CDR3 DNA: TGTGCCAGCAGCGAGGCAGGGAAGAATACGCAGTATTTT
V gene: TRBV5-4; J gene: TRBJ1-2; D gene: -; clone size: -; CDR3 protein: CASRAEIYGYTF; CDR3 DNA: TGTGCCAGCAGGGCCGAGATCTATGGCTACACCTTC
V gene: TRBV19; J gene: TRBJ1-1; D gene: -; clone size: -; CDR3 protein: CASSFFGDTEAFF; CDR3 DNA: TGTGCCAGTAGTTTTTTCGGGGACACTGAAGCTTTCTTT
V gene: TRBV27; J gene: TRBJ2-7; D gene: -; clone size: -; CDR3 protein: CASYRLGNIHEQYF; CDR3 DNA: TGTGCCAGCTACCGACTAGGCAATATCCACGAGCAGTACTTC
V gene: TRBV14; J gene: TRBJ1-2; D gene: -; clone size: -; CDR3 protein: CASSLNSASYGYTF; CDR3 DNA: TGTGCCAGCAGCCTGAATTCGGCCTCCTATGGCTACACCTTC
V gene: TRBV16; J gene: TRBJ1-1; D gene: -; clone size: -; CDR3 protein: CASSQDGVFF; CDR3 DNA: TGTGCCAGCAGCCAAGACGGAGTCTTCTTT
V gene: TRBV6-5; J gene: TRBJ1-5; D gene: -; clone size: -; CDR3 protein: CASSYSRPSNQPQHF; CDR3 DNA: TGTGCCAGCAGTTACTCAAGGCCGTCGAATCAGCCCCAGCATTTT
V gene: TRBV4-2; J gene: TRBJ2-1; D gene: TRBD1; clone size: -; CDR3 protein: CASSHETGENYNEQFF; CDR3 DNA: TGTGCCAGCAGCCACGAAACAGGGGAAAACTACAATGAGCAGTTCTTC
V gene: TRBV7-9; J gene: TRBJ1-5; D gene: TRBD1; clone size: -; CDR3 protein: CASSLGPGGNNQPQHF; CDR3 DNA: TGTGCCAGCAGCTTAGGGCCAGGGGGAAACAATCAGCCCCAGCATTTT
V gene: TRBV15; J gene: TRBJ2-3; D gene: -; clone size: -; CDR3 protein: CATSTSASSTDTQYF; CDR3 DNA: TGTGCCACCAGCACTAGCGCATCTAGCACAGATACGCAGTATTTT
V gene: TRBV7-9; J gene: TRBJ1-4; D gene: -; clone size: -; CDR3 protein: CASSSTGEWGEKLFF; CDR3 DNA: TGTGCCAGCAGCTCCACCGGGGAGTGGGGTGAAAAACTGTTTTTT
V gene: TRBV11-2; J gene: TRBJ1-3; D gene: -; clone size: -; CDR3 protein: CASSLGETRNTIYF; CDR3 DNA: TGTGCCAGCAGCTTAGGGGAGACCCGAAACACCATATATTTT
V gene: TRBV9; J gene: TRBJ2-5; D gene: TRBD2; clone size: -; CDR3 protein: CASSPSGALPETQYF; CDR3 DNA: TGTGCCAGCAGCCCTAGCGGAGCCCTGCCAGAGACCCAGTACTTC
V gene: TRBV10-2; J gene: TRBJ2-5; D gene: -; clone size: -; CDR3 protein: CASNSGPQETQYF; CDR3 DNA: TGCGCCAGCAATTCGGGGCCCCAAGAGACCCAGTACTTC
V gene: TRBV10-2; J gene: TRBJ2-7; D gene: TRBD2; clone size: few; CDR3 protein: CASKIAGAYEQYF; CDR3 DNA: TGCGCCAGCAAAATAGCGGGAGCCTACGAGCAGTACTTC
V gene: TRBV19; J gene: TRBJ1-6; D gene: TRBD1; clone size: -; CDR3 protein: CASSIVPGQDSSYNSPLHF; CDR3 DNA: TGTGCCAGTAGTATAGTACCGGGACAGGATAGCTCCTATAATTCACCCCTCCACTTT
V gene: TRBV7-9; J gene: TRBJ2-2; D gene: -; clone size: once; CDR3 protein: CASSPVNTGELFF; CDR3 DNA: TGTGCCAGCAGCCCGGTGAACACCGGGGAGCTGTTTTTT
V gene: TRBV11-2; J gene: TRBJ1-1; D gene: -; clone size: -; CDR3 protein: CASSLGGTGTEAFF; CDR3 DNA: TGTGCCAGCAGCCTAGGGGGTACAGGCACTGAAGCTTTCTTT
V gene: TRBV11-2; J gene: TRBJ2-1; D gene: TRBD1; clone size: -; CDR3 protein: CASSDTAAGTAYNEQFF; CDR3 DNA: TGTGCCAGCAGCGATACTGCCGCTGGGACAGCCTACAATGAGCAGTTCTTC
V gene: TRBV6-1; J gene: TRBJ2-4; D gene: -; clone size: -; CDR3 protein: CASSEGAVAKNIQYF; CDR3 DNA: TGTGCCAGCAGTGAAGGGGCAGTAGCCAAAAACATTCAGTACTTC
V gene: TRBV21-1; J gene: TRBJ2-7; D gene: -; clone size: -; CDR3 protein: CASSKVWGRVSEQYF; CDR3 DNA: TGTGCCAGCAGCAAAGTTTGGGGCAGGGTTAGCGAGCAGTACTTC
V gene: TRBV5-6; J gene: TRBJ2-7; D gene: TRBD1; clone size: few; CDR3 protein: CASSSAGTGTYEQYF; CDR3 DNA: TGTGCCAGCAGCTCGGCCGGGACAGGGACCTACGAGCAGTACTTC
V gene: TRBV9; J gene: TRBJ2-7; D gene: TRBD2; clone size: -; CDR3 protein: CASSRGSGSSPYEQYF; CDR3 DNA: TGTGCCAGCAGCAGAGGTAGCGGGAGTTCCCCCTACGAGCAGTACTTC
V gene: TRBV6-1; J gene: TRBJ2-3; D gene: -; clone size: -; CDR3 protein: CASCQQPRTDTQYF; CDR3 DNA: TGTGCCAGCTGCCAACAGCCACGCACAGATACGCAGTATTTT
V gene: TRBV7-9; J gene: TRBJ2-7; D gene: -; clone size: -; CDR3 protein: CASSSQVIPYEQYF; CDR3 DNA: TGTGCCAGCAGCTCGCAGGTTATTCCCTACGAGCAGTACTTC
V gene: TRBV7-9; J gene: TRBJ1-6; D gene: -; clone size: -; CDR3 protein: CASSLGPGVFHF; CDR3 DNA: TGTGCCAGCAGCTTGGGCCCCGGCGTGTTCCACTTT